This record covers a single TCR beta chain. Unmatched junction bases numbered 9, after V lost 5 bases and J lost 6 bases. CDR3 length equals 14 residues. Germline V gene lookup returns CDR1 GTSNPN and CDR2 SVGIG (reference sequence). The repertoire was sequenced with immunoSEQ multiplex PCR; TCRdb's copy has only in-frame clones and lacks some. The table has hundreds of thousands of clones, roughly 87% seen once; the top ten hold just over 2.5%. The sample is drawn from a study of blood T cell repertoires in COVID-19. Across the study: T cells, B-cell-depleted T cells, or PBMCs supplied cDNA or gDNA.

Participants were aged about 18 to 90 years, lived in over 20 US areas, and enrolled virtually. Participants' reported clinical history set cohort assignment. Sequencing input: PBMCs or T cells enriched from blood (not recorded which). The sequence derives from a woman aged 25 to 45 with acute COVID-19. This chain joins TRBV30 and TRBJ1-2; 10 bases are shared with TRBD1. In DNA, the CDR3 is TGTGCCTGGGCTCGGGACAGGGGAGGGCATGGCTACACCTTC. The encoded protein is CAWARDRGGHGYTF.